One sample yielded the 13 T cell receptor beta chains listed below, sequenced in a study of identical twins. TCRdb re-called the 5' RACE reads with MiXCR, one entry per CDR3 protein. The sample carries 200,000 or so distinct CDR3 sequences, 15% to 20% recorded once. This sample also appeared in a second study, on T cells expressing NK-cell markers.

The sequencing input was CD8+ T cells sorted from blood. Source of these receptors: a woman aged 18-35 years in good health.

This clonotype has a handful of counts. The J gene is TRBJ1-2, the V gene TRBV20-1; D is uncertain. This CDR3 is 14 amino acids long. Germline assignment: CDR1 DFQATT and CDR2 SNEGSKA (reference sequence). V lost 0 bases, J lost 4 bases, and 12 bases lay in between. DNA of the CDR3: TGCAGTGCTAGAGATCTCGGGGAGGTCTATGGCTACACCTTC. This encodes CSARDLGEVYGYTF.

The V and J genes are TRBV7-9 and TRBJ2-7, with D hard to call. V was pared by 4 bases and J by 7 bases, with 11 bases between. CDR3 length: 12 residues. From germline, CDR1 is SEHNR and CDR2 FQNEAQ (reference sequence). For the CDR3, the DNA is TGTGCCAGCAGCTCCCTGGCGGAGGAGCAGTACTTC. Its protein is CASSSLAEEQYF.

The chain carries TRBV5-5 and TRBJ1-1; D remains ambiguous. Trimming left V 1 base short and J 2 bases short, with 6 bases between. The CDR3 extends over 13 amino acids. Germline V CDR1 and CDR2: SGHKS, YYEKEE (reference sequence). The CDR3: CASSLFSNTEAFF. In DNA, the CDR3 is TGTGCCAGCAGCTTGTTCAGTAACACTGAAGCTTTCTTT.

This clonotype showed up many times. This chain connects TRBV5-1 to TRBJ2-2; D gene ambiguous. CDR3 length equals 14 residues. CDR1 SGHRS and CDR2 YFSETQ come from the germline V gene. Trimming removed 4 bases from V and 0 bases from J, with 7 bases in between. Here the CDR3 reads CASSPTSNTGELFF. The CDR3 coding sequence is TGCGCCAGCAGCCCCACATCGAACACCGGGGAGCTGTTTTTT.

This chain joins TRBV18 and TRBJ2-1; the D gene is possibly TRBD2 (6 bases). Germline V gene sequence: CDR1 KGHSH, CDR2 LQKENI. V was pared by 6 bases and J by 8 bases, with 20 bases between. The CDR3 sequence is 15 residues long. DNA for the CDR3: TGTGCCAGCTCCCTCACTAGCCGGGGTAGGGATGAGCAGTTCTTC. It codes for CASSLTSRGRDEQFF.

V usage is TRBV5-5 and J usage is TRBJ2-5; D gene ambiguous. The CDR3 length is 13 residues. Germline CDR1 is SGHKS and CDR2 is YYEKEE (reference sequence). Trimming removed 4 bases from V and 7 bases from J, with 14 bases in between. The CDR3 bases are TGTGCCAGCAGCCCCGGCAGGATGGGGACCCAGTACTTC. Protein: CASSPGRMGTQYF. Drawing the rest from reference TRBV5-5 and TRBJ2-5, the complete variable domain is DAGVTQSPTHLIKTRGQQVTLRCSPISGHKSVSWYQQVLGQGPQFIFQYYEKEERGRGNFPDRFSARQFPNYSSELNVNALLLGDSALYLCASSPGRMGTQYFGPGTRLLVL.

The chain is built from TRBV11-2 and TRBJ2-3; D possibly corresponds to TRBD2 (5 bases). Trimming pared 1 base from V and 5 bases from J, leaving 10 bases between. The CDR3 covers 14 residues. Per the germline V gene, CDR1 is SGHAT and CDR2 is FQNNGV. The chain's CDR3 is CASSLAPSQDTQYF. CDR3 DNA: TGTGCCAGCAGCTTAGCTCCTAGCCAAGATACGCAGTATTTT.

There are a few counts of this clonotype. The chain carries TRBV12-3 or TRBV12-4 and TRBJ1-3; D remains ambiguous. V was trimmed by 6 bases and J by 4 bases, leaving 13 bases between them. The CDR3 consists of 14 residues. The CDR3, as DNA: TGTGCCAGCAGCGCGTCCAGGAGGGGAAACACCATATATTTT. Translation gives CASSASRRGNTIYF.

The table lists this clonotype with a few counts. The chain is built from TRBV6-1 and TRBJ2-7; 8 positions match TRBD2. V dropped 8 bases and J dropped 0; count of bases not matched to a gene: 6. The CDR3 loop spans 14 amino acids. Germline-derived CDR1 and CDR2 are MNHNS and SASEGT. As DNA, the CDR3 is TGTGCCAGCCAGCCGACTAGCGACTCCTACGAGCAGTACTTC. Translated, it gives CASQPTSDSYEQYF.

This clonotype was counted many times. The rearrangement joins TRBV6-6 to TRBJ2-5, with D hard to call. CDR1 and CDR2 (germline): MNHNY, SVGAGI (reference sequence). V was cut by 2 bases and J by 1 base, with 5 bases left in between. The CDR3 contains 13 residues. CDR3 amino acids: CASSYAPQETQYF. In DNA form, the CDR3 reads TGTGCCAGCAGTTACGCGCCCCAAGAGACCCAGTACTTC.

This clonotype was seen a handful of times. The CDR3 region has the DNA TGCAGCGCTATTGGACTAGCGGACTACCAAGAGACCCAGTACTTC. This gives the protein CSAIGLADYQETQYF. The rearrangement uses TRBV29-1 and TRBJ2-5; TRBD2 aligns across 10 bases. CDR1 and CDR2 from the germline V gene are SQVTM and ANQGSEA. The junction had 8 bases not matched to a gene; V was cut back by 7 bases and J by 0 bases. CDR3 size: 15 residues. The variable domain in full, with the rest retrieved from reference TRBV29-1 and TRBJ2-5, is SAVISQKPSRDICQRGTSLTIQCQVDSQVTMMFWYRQQPGQSLTLIATANQGSEATYESGFVIDKFPISRPNLTFSTLTVSNMSPEDSSIYLCSAIGLADYQETQYFGPGTRLLVL.

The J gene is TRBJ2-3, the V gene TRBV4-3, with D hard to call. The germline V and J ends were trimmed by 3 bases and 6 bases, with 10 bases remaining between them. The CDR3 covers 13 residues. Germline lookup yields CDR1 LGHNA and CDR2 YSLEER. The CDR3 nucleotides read TGCGCCAGCAGCCAGGCACTCAGCGATACGCAGTATTTT. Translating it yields CASSQALSDTQYF.

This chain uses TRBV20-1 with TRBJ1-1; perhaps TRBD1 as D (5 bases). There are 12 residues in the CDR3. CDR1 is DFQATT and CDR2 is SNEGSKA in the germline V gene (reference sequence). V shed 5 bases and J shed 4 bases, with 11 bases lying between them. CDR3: CSAQGRGTEAFF. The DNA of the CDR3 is TGCAGTGCTCAGGGAAGGGGCACTGAAGCTTTCTTT.